This T cell receptor (beta chain) was sequenced during a study of blood T cell repertoires in COVID-19. On the study more broadly: Acute-phase and convalescent COVID-19 samples originated in the United States, Italy and Spain. The cDNA or gDNA used as material had been derived from T cells, B-cell-depleted T cells, or PBMCs.

Germline lookup yields CDR1 MGHRA and CDR2 YSYEKL. Deletions cut 1 base from V and 6 bases from J, with 7 bases between. The CDR3 is 12 amino acids. Original processing notes: Researchers report that nucleated cell counts were estimated from reference gene primer amplification. TCRdb's copy holds only in-frame clones and misses some; the assay was immunoSEQ multiplex PCR. V, J and clone size are taken as reported in that table, and D and trimming were inferred from the DNA itself. The sample holds about 92,000 clones, around 86% seen once. The specimen was peripheral blood. The gene calls are TRBV4-1 and TRBJ2-7; the D gene is possibly TRBD2 (6 bases). The source of this sequence is a woman older than 75 with active or convalescent COVID-19. CDR3 in DNA: TGCGCCAGCAGCCAAGTGGGAGGCGAGCAGTACTTC. Translated: CASSQVGGEQYF.